This T cell receptor beta chain was recorded in a study of shared clonotypes between healthy human individuals. Assay: immunoSEQ multiplex PCR; the TCRdb copy retains only in-frame clones and omits some. The sample yields about 450,000 clones, 65% to 80% seen once. V lost 2 bases to trimming and J lost 4 bases; unmatched junction nucleotides: 10. Germline assignment: CDR1 SGHVS and CDR2 FQNEAQ. The CDR3 spans 17 residues. Material: PBMCs. The chain links TRBV7-8 to TRBJ1-2; 10 bases map to TRBD1. The sequence was collected from a middle-aged woman in good health. Some clones in this sample may be carry-over from other donors' samples. CDR3 nucleotides: TGTGCCAGCAGCTTATTGACTCCGGGACAGGGGAGCTATGGCTACACCTTC. It translates to CASSLLTPGQGSYGYTF.